This TCR beta chain was recovered during a study of identical twins. The V gene lost 5 bases and the J gene lost 4 bases, with 12 bases spanning the gap. The germline V gene has CDR1 DFQATT and CDR2 SNEGSKA (reference sequence). This CDR3 has 13 amino acids. Comment on this clonotype: Its antigen is currently unknown.

TCRdb re-called the 5' RACE reads through MiXCR, storing one row per CDR3 protein. The sample has 450,000 or so distinct CDR3 sequences, approximately 18% seen once. Study-wide results and limits: Zero-insertion results could be subject to partial confounding by invariant MAIT and iNKT cells. High-abundance cord blood beta clonotypes had fewer insertions; memory repertoires showed none. Out-of-frame TCR alpha sharing observed in monozygotic twins exceeded model estimates. Conclusions came from cross-sectional statistical analysis, not from following the same donors.

The chain uses TRBV20-1 and TRBJ2-4; D might be TRBD2 (6 bases). This TCR was sampled from a man in his fifties in good health. What was sequenced was naive T cells sorted from blood. The CDR3 loop is CSAPGLLKNIQYF. In DNA, the CDR3 is TGCAGTGCTCCGGGACTCTTGAAAAACATTCAGTACTTC.